This T cell receptor (beta chain) appears in the sequencing data of a study of shared clonotypes between healthy human individuals. Study-wide points: Shared clonotypes: about 4.6% naive CD4, about 3.5% naive CD8, 2.3% memory CD4, 0.4% to 0.5% memory CD8. Shared clonotypes across all four donors exceeded non-shared ones in generation probability. Sorted-subset sequencing was shown by rarefaction to be incomplete despite large depth.

The CDR3 runs to 15 residues. V shed 0 bases and J shed 5 bases, with 11 bases lying between them. CDR1 is SGHNT, CDR2 YYREEE, per germline (reference sequence). Note on this clone: Antigen specificity is unknown.

Sequenced by immunoSEQ multiplex PCR; TCRdb stores in-frame clones only, minus some. This sample has roughly 2.2 million clones, with 80% to 95% found just once. Sequenced material: naive CD4+ T cells from PBMCs. Subset in this sample: CD45RA+ positively selected. This TCR derives from a man between 18 and 35 years old in good health. Some clones in this sample may be carry-over from other donors' samples. The gene calls are TRBV5-4 and TRBJ1-4; D is perhaps TRBD1 (6 bases). CDR3 region: CASSLGGAYNEKLFF. In DNA form, the CDR3 reads TGTGCCAGCAGCTTGGGGGGGGCGTACAATGAAAAACTGTTTTTT.